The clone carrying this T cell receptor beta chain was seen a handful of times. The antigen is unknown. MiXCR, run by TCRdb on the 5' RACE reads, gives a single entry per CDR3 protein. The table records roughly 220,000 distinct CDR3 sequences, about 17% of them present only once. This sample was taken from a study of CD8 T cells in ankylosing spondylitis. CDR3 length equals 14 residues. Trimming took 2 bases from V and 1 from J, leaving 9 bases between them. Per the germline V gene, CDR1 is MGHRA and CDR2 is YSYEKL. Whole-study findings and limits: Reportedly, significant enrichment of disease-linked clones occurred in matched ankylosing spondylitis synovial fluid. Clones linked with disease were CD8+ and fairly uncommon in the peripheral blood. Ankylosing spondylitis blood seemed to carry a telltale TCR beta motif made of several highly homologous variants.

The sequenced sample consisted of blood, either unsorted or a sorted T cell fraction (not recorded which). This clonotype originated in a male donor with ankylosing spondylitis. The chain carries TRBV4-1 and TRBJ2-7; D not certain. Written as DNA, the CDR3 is TGCGCCAGCAGCCAACCTGGGCAGTCCTACGAGCAGTACTTC. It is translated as CASSQPGQSYEQYF.